The rows below give T cell receptor beta chains drawn from one sample of a study of blood T cell repertoires in COVID-19. Measured with immunoSEQ multiplex PCR; TCRdb has only the in-frame clones, and not every one. The table has tens of thousands of clones, about 85% seen once; the top ten hold nearly 3.5%. The source material was peripheral blood. These receptors came from a man aged 45-65 years with acute or convalescent COVID-19. The CDR3 runs from the conserved cysteine through the conserved F or W. A D gene is named only where the DNA matches it firmly. Clone size appears in some rows only: once, few, many, or a class for an expanded clone.

v_gene	j_gene	d_gene	abundance	CDR3nt	CDR3aa
TRBV6-5	TRBJ1-4	TRBD1	NA	TGTGCCAGCAGTCTAATTTTCGGGACAGGGGAAAAACTGTTTTTT	CASSLIFGTGEKLFF
TRBV7-3	TRBJ2-3	NA	once	TGTGCCAGCAGCACCGGACTTGGCGCAGATACGCAGTATTTT	CASSTGLGADTQYF
TRBV9	TRBJ1-5	NA	NA	TGTGCCAGCAGCGTAGCGGGGGGGACTGATCAGCCCCAGCATTTT	CASSVAGGTDQPQHF
TRBV3-1/TRBV3-2	TRBJ2-3	TRBD2	NA	TGTGCCAGCAGCCCACCTAGCGGGAGAACGGCAGATACGCAGTATTTT	CASSPPSGRTADTQYF
TRBV6-4	TRBJ1-2	TRBD1	NA	TGTGCCAGCAGTGACTCCGGACAGGGGAACTATGGCTACACCTTC	CASSDSGQGNYGYTF
TRBV6-5	TRBJ1-1	NA	few	TGTGCCAGCAACGTTCAGGAGGCGTTCGAAGCTTTCTTT	CASNVQEAFEAFF
TRBV6-6	TRBJ2-5	NA	NA	TGTGCCACCCGGGACTCAGAACGGGAGACCCAGTACTTC	CATRDSERETQYF
TRBV5-1	TRBJ1-6	NA	NA	TGCGCCAGCAGCTTAGCGGGGAGCTCCTATAATTCACCCCTCCACTTT	CASSLAGSSYNSPLHF
TRBV20-1	TRBJ2-1	NA	NA	TGCAGTGCCAGACTCGGCAATGAGCAGTTCTTC	CSARLGNEQFF
TRBV30	TRBJ1-2	NA	NA	TGTGCCTGGGGGAGGAGGGACGATGGCTACACCTTC	CAWGRRDDGYTF
TRBV3-1/TRBV3-2	TRBJ1-4	NA	NA	TGTGCCAGCAGCCCCACCGGGACACCGAATGAAAAACTGTTTTTT	CASSPTGTPNEKLFF
TRBV19	TRBJ1-1	TRBD1	NA	TGTGCCAGTAGTACAACAGGGACAGTGATGAACACTGAAGCTTTCTTT	CASSTTGTVMNTEAFF
TRBV4-1	TRBJ1-2	NA	NA	TGCGCCAGCAGCCAAGACGGCGACAGGCCTTATGGCTACACCTTC	CASSQDGDRPYGYTF
TRBV13	TRBJ2-5	TRBD2	NA	TGTGCCAGCAGCTTTCCTAGCGGCCAAGAGACCCAGTACTTC	CASSFPSGQETQYF
TRBV18	TRBJ2-2	NA	NA	TGTGCCAGCTCACGATACAGGGTAGAGACCACCGGGGAGCTGTTTTTT	CASSRYRVETTGELFF
TRBV5-1	TRBJ1-2	TRBD1	NA	TGCGCCAGCAGCCCGCTGGGACAGAACTATGGCTACACCTTC	CASSPLGQNYGYTF
TRBV19	TRBJ1-5	NA	NA	TGTGCCAGTAGTATTTTGTTGTCAGGGAATCAGCCCCAGCATTTT	CASSILLSGNQPQHF
TRBV3-1/TRBV3-2	TRBJ2-7	TRBD1	NA	TGTGCCAGCAGCCCGAGGACAGGCTACGAGCAGTACTTC	CASSPRTGYEQYF
TRBV7-9	TRBJ1-1	NA	NA	TGTGCCAGCGCCGGGGACAAAGGGAGCACTGAAGCTTTCTTT	CASAGDKGSTEAFF
TRBV6-1	TRBJ1-4	NA	NA	TGTGCCAGCCGTCCGGGAGAAGAAAAACTGTTTTTT	CASRPGEEKLFF
TRBV11-2	TRBJ2-1	TRBD2	NA	TGTGCCAGCAGCTTAAGGACTAGCGGGTCCTACAATGAGCAGTTCTTC	CASSLRTSGSYNEQFF
TRBV11-2	TRBJ1-1	NA	NA	TGTGCCAGCAGCTTAAGGATGGGCTTGAACACTGAAGCTTTCTTT	CASSLRMGLNTEAFF
TRBV2	TRBJ1-2	NA	NA	TGTGCCAGCACCGAAGTCGGAACAGCTTTAGTCTATGGCTACACCTTC	CASTEVGTALVYGYTF
TRBV7-8	TRBJ1-1	NA	NA	TGTGCCAGCACCCGTGGGACCATTACAGGGCTCACTGAAGCTTTCTTT	CASTRGTITGLTEAFF
TRBV19	TRBJ2-2	TRBD2	NA	TGTGCCCGCTCAATGGTCGGGGGGGGCAACACCGGGGAGCTGTTTTTT	CARSMVGGGNTGELFF
TRBV5-1	TRBJ1-6	TRBD1	NA	TGCGCCAGCAGCTTGCCCGGGACAGCAAATTCACCCCTCCACTTT	CASSLPGTANSPLHF
TRBV7-2	TRBJ2-3	NA	NA	TGTGCCAGCAGCCTTAGATTCGGCGGATTAACAGATACGCAGTATTTT	CASSLRFGGLTDTQYF
TRBV19	TRBJ2-7	TRBD1	NA	TGTGCCAGTAGTTCCCGGACAGGGATGTATGTCGAGCAGTACTTC	CASSSRTGMYVEQYF
TRBV19	TRBJ2-1	TRBD1	NA	TGTGCCAGCAAGCCGCCAGGGGGCGAGAATGAGCAGTTCTTC	CASKPPGGENEQFF
TRBV11-2	TRBJ1-1	NA	NA	TGTGCCAGCAGCCTGAAGGACACCCCTGGTTTGAACACTGAAGCTTTCTTT	CASSLKDTPGLNTEAFF
TRBV2	TRBJ2-5	NA	NA	TGTGCCAGCAGTAGGACAGAGGGGGACCAAGAGACCCAGTACTTC	CASSRTEGDQETQYF
TRBV6-4	TRBJ2-1	TRBD1	once	TGTGCCAGCAGTGTGGACAGGGTTAACAATGAGCAGTTCTTC	CASSVDRVNNEQFF
TRBV27	TRBJ1-4	NA	NA	TGTGCCAGCAGTTTAGGAGGGTCTGCAACTAATGAAAAACTGTTTTTT	CASSLGGSATNEKLFF
TRBV7-9	TRBJ1-2	NA	once	TGTGCCAGCAGCTTAGATCTGTTAGCTAACTATGGCTACACCTTC	CASSLDLLANYGYTF
TRBV3-1/TRBV3-2	TRBJ1-3	NA	NA	TGTGCCAGCACCGAGACACATAGTTCTGGAAACACCATATATTTT	CASTETHSSGNTIYF
TRBV7-8	TRBJ1-1	TRBD1	few	TGTGCCAGCAGCTCCCAGGGGGTTTTCACTGAAGCTTTCTTT	CASSSQGVFTEAFF
TRBV6-6	TRBJ2-1	NA	once	TGTGCCAGCAGTTACTCGCAGGGGAACTACAATGAGCAGTTCTTC	CASSYSQGNYNEQFF
TRBV6-1	TRBJ1-2	TRBD1	once	TGTGCCAGCAGTAAAGTGGGACAGGGGAATAACTATGGCTACACCTTC	CASSKVGQGNNYGYTF
TRBV7-2	TRBJ2-3	TRBD2	NA	TGTGCCAGCATAACCTCGGGGGGTTTAACTAGCACAGATACGCAGTATTTT	CASITSGGLTSTDTQYF
TRBV5-4	TRBJ1-5	NA	NA	TGTGCCAGCAGCTTGGTGGGGGGGGCCCAGCATTTT	CASSLVGGAQHF
TRBV6-5	TRBJ1-3	NA	NA	TGTGCCAGCAGCCGGGGGGAATCAGGAAACACCATATATTTT	CASSRGESGNTIYF
TRBV5-1	TRBJ1-2	NA	NA	TGCGCCAGCAGCTTGGCCAGAGGCGAAACGGGGGGCTACACCTTC	CASSLARGETGGYTF
TRBV6-5	TRBJ1-5	TRBD1	NA	TGTGCCAGCAGCCCGGGACAGGGGGATCAGCCCCAGCATTTT	CASSPGQGDQPQHF
TRBV5-6	TRBJ2-1	NA	NA	TGTGCCAGCAGCTTGGTGTCGAGTGCTGCTTCCAATGAGCAGTTCTTC	CASSLVSSAASNEQFF
TRBV28	TRBJ1-1	TRBD1	NA	TGTGCCAGCAGTTTGACGACAGGGAGAGCTTTCTTT	CASSLTTGRAFF
TRBV6-6	TRBJ1-1	NA	NA	TGTGCCAGCAGTTACGGGGAGGTGACTGAAGCTTTCTTT	CASSYGEVTEAFF
TRBV5-1	TRBJ2-3	TRBD1	NA	TGCGCCAGCAGCTTGGGGGACAGGGGGCAGGCAGATACGCAGTATTTT	CASSLGDRGQADTQYF
TRBV27	TRBJ2-5	TRBD1	NA	TGTGCCAGCGGAAACCCGACAGGGGTTGGGGAGACCCAGTACTTC	CASGNPTGVGETQYF
TRBV27	TRBJ1-2	NA	NA	TGTGCCAGCAGTTTATCGCCTTGGGGGGATGGCTACACCTTC	CASSLSPWGDGYTF
TRBV5-1	TRBJ2-1	TRBD1	NA	TGCGCCAGCAGCCGTAAGACAGGGGGGAGTAATGAGCAGTTCTTC	CASSRKTGGSNEQFF
TRBV7-9	TRBJ1-4	NA	NA	TGTGCCAGCAGCTTGGAGGGAGGTGGTGAAAAACTGTTTTTT	CASSLEGGGEKLFF
TRBV29-1	TRBJ1-1	NA	NA	TGCAGCGCCACCTTGGGCAACGAAGCTTTCTTT	CSATLGNEAFF
TRBV10-3	TRBJ1-1	NA	NA	TGTGCCATCAGTGATCCTCCGGGACAGAACACTGAAGCTTTCTTT	CAISDPPGQNTEAFF
TRBV19	TRBJ1-5	NA	NA	TGTGCCAGTAGTCCAACGGCGGGGGGCGAGCAGCCCCAGCATTTT	CASSPTAGGEQPQHF
TRBV29-1	TRBJ1-2	NA	NA	TGCAGCGTTGAAGATCCCCGGGGCTACACCTTC	CSVEDPRGYTF
TRBV28	TRBJ2-1	TRBD2	NA	TGTGCCAGCAGCCGCGGGACTAGCGGGGGAAACAATGAGCAGTTCTTC	CASSRGTSGGNNEQFF
TRBV27	TRBJ2-3	NA	NA	TGTGCCAGCAGTTTAGGAGAGGTGGGCACAGATACGCAGTATTTT	CASSLGEVGTDTQYF
TRBV14	TRBJ2-5	TRBD1	NA	TGTGCCAGCAGCCAGAATAACAGGGGGGCAGGGAAGACCCAGTACTTC	CASSQNNRGAGKTQYF